This paragraph reports one T cell receptor beta chain. This entry is derived from a study of shared clonotypes between healthy human individuals. As for the study in general: Each donor contributed plates that comprised three CD4 naive, three CD4 memory, two CD8 naive and one CD8 memory.

Produced via immunoSEQ multiplex PCR; TCRdb's table is partial and in-frame only. Here the sample spans approximately 650,000 clones, nearly 97% being singletons. Germline values: CDR1 MDHEN, CDR2 SYDVKM. The CDR3 is 15 residues long. The V gene lost 10 bases and the J gene lost 0 bases, with 16 bases spanning the gap. CD8 cells regarded as naive lacked CD45RO, were positively chosen for CCR7, and omitted terminally differentiated effector memory CD45RA+ cells. This receptor was obtained from a woman in her thirties in good health. The sequenced material came from naive CD8+ T cells sorted from blood. The V and J genes are TRBV28 and TRBJ2-4; D is ambiguous. The CDR3 DNA is TGTGCCACAGCACTGGTGATAACAGCCAAAAACATTCAGTACTTC. It is translated as CATALVITAKNIQYF.